These 31 T cell receptor beta chains originate from one sample sequenced in a study of shared clonotypes between healthy human individuals. Libraries were prepared by immunoSEQ multiplex PCR; TCRdb keeps only in-frame clonotypes and omits some of them. The profile shows approximately 2,000,000 clones, under 95% of them singletons. Sequencing input: naive CD4+ T cells from PBMCs. Indicated subset: CD45RA+ positively selected. Receptors originate from a man in his late teens or twenties in good health. Some clones in this sample may be carry-over from other donors' samples.

This clone appeared a single time. This chain uses TRBV2 with TRBJ2-2, with 15 positions matching TRBD2. V dropped 7 bases and J dropped 8; count of bases not matched to a gene: 8. Germline V CDR1 and CDR2: SNHLY, FYNNEI. The CDR3 contains 16 residues. The DNA of the CDR3 is TGTGCCAGCACCTTACGGACTAGCGGGAGGGCAGGGGAGCTGTTTTTT. Translation gives CASTLRTSGRAGELFF.

The chain carries TRBV11-3 and TRBJ2-3; 14 bases match TRBD2. Per the germline V gene, CDR1 is SGHNT and CDR2 is YENEEA. This CDR3 has 18 residues. V trimming: 5 bases; J trimming: 2 bases; junction bases outside the gene matches: 9. The CDR3 DNA is TGTGCCAGCAGCCCGGGACTAGCGGGAGTTCGGGTCACAGATACGCAGTATTTT. This gives the protein CASSPGLAGVRVTDTQYF.

The chain joins TRBV5-1 to TRBJ2-1; 14 positions match TRBD2. CDR3 size: 15 residues. The ends lost 6 bases at V and 15 bases at J; junction bases unmatched: 14. CDR1 and CDR2 (germline): SGHRS, YFSETQ. CDR3: CASNLGLAGDTNGFF. The CDR3 DNA sequence: TGCGCCAGCAACCTGGGACTAGCGGGGGATACGAATGGGTTCTTC.

V usage is TRBV19 and J usage is TRBJ2-7, with 8 nucleotides matching TRBD1. The CDR3 is 15 residues long. Germline V CDR1 and CDR2: LNHDA, SQIVND (reference sequence). V trimming: 2 bases; J trimming: 4 bases; junction bases outside the gene matches: 7. Here the CDR3 DNA reads TGTGCCAGTAGTATACAGGGGGCAAGGGGGTACGAGCAGTACTTC. Translating gives CASSIQGARGYEQYF.

This chain uses TRBV6-5 with TRBJ1-1, with D hard to call. Germline loops: CDR1 MNHEY, CDR2 SVGAGI. The CDR3 has 14 amino acids. Deletions cut 0 bases from V and 8 bases from J, with 13 bases between. The CDR3 sequence is CASSYSRGGSEAFF. Here the CDR3 DNA reads TGTGCCAGCAGTTACTCCCGCGGAGGGAGCGAAGCTTTCTTT.

This clone has only a few counts. The chain has TRBV9 and TRBJ1-1; 11 nucleotides match TRBD1. This CDR3 is built from 15 residues. Germline trimming cut 2 bases from V and 7 bases from J; bases unmatched to any gene: 7. Germline CDR1 reads SGDLS; CDR2 reads YYNGEE. This CDR3 reads CASSVTDRGPGEAFF. The DNA of the CDR3 is TGTGCCAGCAGCGTGACGGACAGGGGGCCCGGTGAAGCTTTCTTT.

The CDR3 loop is CASSLIRRSGNTIYF. The CDR3 DNA is TGTGCCAGCAGCTTGATCCGGAGGAGTGGAAACACCATATATTTT. The chain carries TRBV7-2 and TRBJ1-3; no definite D call. There are 15 residues in the CDR3. Germline CDR1 and CDR2: SGHTA and FQGNSA. Trimming left V 3 bases short and J 3 bases short, with 12 bases between. Using reference TRBV7-2 and TRBJ1-3 for the parts outside the CDR3, the full variable domain is GAGVSQSPSNKVTEKGKDVELRCDPISGHTALYWYRQSLGQGLEFLIYFQGNSAPDKSGLPSDRFSAERTGGSVSTLTIQRTQQEDSAVYLCASSLIRRSGNTIYFGEGSWLTVV.

The chain carries TRBV28 and TRBJ1-3; D may be TRBD1 (5 bases). CDR1 is MDHEN and CDR2 is SYDVKM in the germline V gene. The CDR3 is 16 residues long. With 6 bases removed from V and 3 bases from J, the gap between germline ends came to 18 bases. In DNA, the CDR3 is TGTGCCAGCAGCTCCCCGGGATCGGGGGATGGAAACACCATATATTTT. Protein: CASSSPGSGDGNTIYF.

V is TRBV4-2 and J is TRBJ2-1; TRBD2 aligns across 8 bases. Trimming took 5 bases from V and 1 from J; bases not matched to a gene: 7. The CDR3 is 16 residues long. Germline-derived CDR1 and CDR2 are LGHNA and YNFKEQ. The CDR3 DNA sequence: TGTGCCAGCAGCACCACAAGCGGGAGATCCTACAATGAGCAGTTCTTC. Translation gives CASSTTSGRSYNEQFF.

Concerning this clone: Other DNA sequences within the sample encode an identical CDR3. J is TRBJ2-3 and V is TRBV5-1; TRBD2 is a possible D gene (5 bases). Germline V CDR1 and CDR2: SGHRS, YFSETQ. The CDR3 totals 13 residues. Trimming pared 4 bases from V and 1 base from J, leaving 7 bases between. In nucleotides, the CDR3 is TGCGCCAGCAGCATGGAGGGCACAGATACGCAGTATTTT. This sequence encodes CASSMEGTDTQYF.

Points on this clone: Additional DNA sequences in this sample encode the identical CDR3. This chain connects TRBV5-1 to TRBJ1-1, with unresolved D. This CDR3 comprises 14 residues. Trimming took 0 bases from V and 0 from J, leaving 6 bases between them. Germline V gene data show CDR1 as SGHRS and CDR2 as YFSETQ. This CDR3 reads CASSLDALNTEAFF. Here the CDR3 DNA reads TGCGCCAGCAGCTTGGATGCCCTGAACACTGAAGCTTTCTTT.

A word on this clone: This same CDR3 is encoded by further DNA sequences in the sample. The V call is TRBV28, the J call TRBJ2-7; 8 bases are a match to TRBD1. Looked up from germline, CDR1 is MDHEN and CDR2 is SYDVKM. The CDR3 is 14 amino acids. With 0 bases clipped from V and 4 bases from J, the junction kept 2 bases outside the gene matches. CDR3 DNA sequence: TGTGCCAGCAGTTTATGGGACAGGGTATACGAGCAGTACTTC. It encodes CASSLWDRVYEQYF.

This chain joins TRBV5-1 and TRBJ2-1, with D possibly called TRBD1 or TRBD2 (5 bases each). V gave up 4 bases and J gave up 7 bases, with 15 bases separating them. Germline V gives CDR1 SGHRS, CDR2 YFSETQ. This CDR3 contains 14 residues. CDR3 amino acids: CASSPGSTSNEQFF. The CDR3 nucleotides read TGCGCCAGCAGCCCAGGGAGTACATCAAATGAGCAGTTCTTC. Full variable domain (remainder filled in from reference TRBV5-1 and TRBJ2-1): KAGVTQTPRYLIKTRGQQVTLSCSPISGHRSVSWYQQTPGQGLQFLFEYFSETQRNKGNFPGRFSGRQFSNSRSEMNVSTLELGDSALYLCASSPGSTSNEQFFGPGTRLTVL.

This clone appeared once. The V gene is TRBV5-1, the J gene TRBJ2-3, with TRBD1 matching over 7 bases. With V trimmed by 5 bases and J by 2 bases, 8 bases remained unmatched. Germline loops: CDR1 SGHRS, CDR2 YFSETQ. The CDR3 length is 15 residues. The CDR3 loop is CASRPTGDSTDTQYF. In nucleotides, the CDR3 is TGCGCCAGCAGACCAACAGGGGATTCCACAGATACGCAGTATTTT.

About this clone: Distinct nucleotide sequences in the sample also encode this CDR3. The rearrangement links TRBV5-1 to TRBJ1-4; 8 nucleotides match TRBD1. V shed 2 bases and J 5 bases; nucleotides not matched to a gene: 5. The CDR3 consists of 15 residues. The germline CDR1 and CDR2 sequences are SGHRS and YFSETQ. CDR3 loop: CASSFQGAGNEKLFF. Written as DNA, the CDR3 is TGCGCCAGCAGCTTTCAGGGGGCTGGGAATGAAAAACTGTTTTTT.

This clone is a singleton in its sample. The CDR3 protein is CASRTGTSAGELFF. Written as DNA, the CDR3 is TGTGCCAGCAGAACCGGGACTAGCGCGGGGGAGCTGTTTTTT. This sequence joins TRBV6-5 and TRBJ2-2; 10 positions match TRBD2. The CDR3 contains 14 residues. V dropped 6 bases and J dropped 8; count of bases not matched to a gene: 6. Germline V lookup: CDR1 MNHEY, CDR2 SVGAGI.

This chain uses TRBV5-1 with TRBJ1-1; no clear D. V was clipped by 4 bases and J by 6 bases, with 13 bases between them. Germline-derived CDR1 and CDR2 are SGHRS and YFSETQ. This CDR3 is 13 amino acids long. In DNA form, the CDR3 reads TGCGCCAGCAGCGCTTTGGGTTCTTCTGAAGCTTTCTTT. This codes for CASSALGSSEAFF.

Written as DNA, the CDR3 is TGTGCCAGCAGCCTCCTTGCGCGAACTAGCACAGATACGCAGTATTTT. Its translation is CASSLLARTSTDTQYF. The chain recombines TRBV7-3 with TRBJ2-3; D not certain. Trimming took 5 bases from V and 0 from J, leaving 15 bases between them. The CDR3 is 16 residues long. Germline assignment: CDR1 SGHTA and CDR2 FQGTGA.

The rearrangement links TRBV11-2 to TRBJ2-7, with 15 bases identical to TRBD2. The CDR3 spans 16 residues. The germline V gene encodes CDR1 SGHAT and CDR2 FQNNGV. The V gene end was trimmed by 1 base and the J gene end by 4 bases; junction bases not matched to a gene: 2. The chain's CDR3 is CASSLAGLAGGYEQYF. The CDR3 region has the DNA TGTGCCAGCAGCTTAGCCGGACTAGCGGGAGGGTACGAGCAGTACTTC. Full variable domain (remainder filled in from reference TRBV11-2 and TRBJ2-7): EAGVAQSPRYKIIEKRQSVAFWCNPISGHATLYWYQQILGQGPKLLIQFQNNGVVDDSQLPKDRFSAERLKGVDSTLKIQPAKLEDSAVYLCASSLAGLAGGYEQYFGPGTRLTVT.

This clone was detected only once. This chain links TRBV6-4 with TRBJ1-3; unclear D gene. V shed 1 base and J shed 0 bases, with 22 bases lying between them. The CDR3 has 20 amino acids. CDR1 MRHNA and CDR2 SNTAGT come from the germline V gene. CDR3 bases: TGTGCCAGCAGTGACTGGTCGGATCCCAAGACTGTCTTCTCTGGAAACACCATATATTTT. It specifies CASSDWSDPKTVFSGNTIYF.

This rearrangement joins TRBV7-9 to TRBJ2-1; D gene ambiguous. Per germline, CDR1 SEHNR and CDR2 FQNEAQ (reference sequence). Trimming left V 5 bases short and J 0 bases short, with 14 bases between. The CDR3 is made up of 16 amino acids. CDR3 sequence (DNA): TGTGCCAGCAGCCTGGACCCCCCCAGCTCCTACAATGAGCAGTTCTTC. Translating it yields CASSLDPPSSYNEQFF.

V is TRBV5-4 and J is TRBJ2-5; TRBD2 agrees at 8 bases. Germline loops: CDR1 SGHNT, CDR2 YYREEE (reference sequence). V shed 1 base and J 5 bases; nucleotides not matched to a gene: 10. The CDR3 has 16 residues. The CDR3 DNA reads TGTGCCAGCAGCTTGTCTCGTCTAGCGGGTTTGGAGACCCAGTACTTC. Translating gives CASSLSRLAGLETQYF.

This chain links TRBV5-1 with TRBJ1-1, with D possibly matching TRBD1 (6 bases). The ends were cut back, 3 bases at V and 3 bases at J, with 18 bases in the middle. The CDR3 runs to 16 residues. CDR1 is SGHRS and CDR2 is YFSETQ in the germline V gene. CDR3 nucleotides: TGCGCCAGCAGCTGGAGTCCACAGGGAACGGACACTGAAGCTTTCTTT. Amino acid sequence: CASSWSPQGTDTEAFF.

As to this clone: This specimen includes other DNA sequences encoding the same CDR3. The gene calls are TRBV28 and TRBJ2-3; 9 positions match TRBD2. V shed 2 bases, J shed 3 bases, and the junction held 3 bases outside the gene matches. Germline-derived CDR1 and CDR2 are MDHEN and SYDVKM. The CDR3 loop spans 15 amino acids. CDR3 in amino acids: CASSLAGGRTDTQYF. Here the CDR3 DNA reads TGTGCCAGCAGTTTAGCGGGAGGGAGAACAGATACGCAGTATTTT.

The chain carries TRBV5-4 and TRBJ2-5, with D perhaps matching TRBD1 (6 bases). CDR3 size: 13 residues. In germline, CDR1 is SGHNT, CDR2 YYREEE (reference sequence). V lost 3 bases and J 4 bases, leaving 10 bases between the germline ends. The CDR3 loop reads CASSYRDGETQYF. The CDR3 nucleotides read TGTGCCAGCAGCTACAGGGATGGAGAGACCCAGTACTTC.

This clone was seen once. The V call is TRBV7-2, the J call TRBJ2-7; 15 nucleotides agree with TRBD2. The CDR3 length is 15 residues. V lost 5 bases, J lost 6 bases, and 5 bases stayed unmatched. Germline V gives CDR1 SGHTA, CDR2 FQGNSA. DNA of the CDR3: TGTGCCAGCAGCCCAGAGGGACTAGCGGGGGGCGAGCAGTACTTC. It codes for CASSPEGLAGGEQYF.

The J gene is TRBJ2-3, the V gene TRBV5-4, with 7 bases aligning to TRBD1. The CDR3 loop spans 15 amino acids. V shed 0 bases and J 2 bases; nucleotides not matched to a gene: 3. In germline, CDR1 is SGHNT, CDR2 YYREEE (reference sequence). The CDR3 nucleotides read TGTGCCAGCAGCTTGGAGGGGGCTAACACAGATACGCAGTATTTT. Translation: CASSLEGANTDTQYF.

This chain joins TRBV4-3 and TRBJ2-2; 7 positions match TRBD1. The CDR3 length is 14 residues. The V gene end was trimmed by 0 bases and the J gene end by 8 bases; junction bases not matched to a gene: 3. Germline V gene sequence: CDR1 LGHNA, CDR2 YSLEER. The DNA for the CDR3 is TGCGCCAGCAGCCAAGACAGGGGGAGAGGGGAGCTGTTTTTT. Its protein is CASSQDRGRGELFF.

This clone was observed a single time. The chain recombines TRBV6-1 with TRBJ1-2; TRBD1 agrees at 10 bases. V shed 8 bases, J shed 3 bases, and the junction held 9 bases outside the gene matches. Looked up from germline, CDR1 is MNHNS and CDR2 is SASEGT. This CDR3 is built from 15 residues. CDR3 amino acids: CASATRTGGDYGYTF. As DNA, the CDR3 is TGTGCCAGCGCAACCCGGACAGGGGGGGACTATGGCTACACCTTC.

The chain uses TRBV28 and TRBJ2-7, with unresolved D. The germline V gene encodes CDR1 MDHEN and CDR2 SYDVKM. The CDR3 has 12 amino acids. Trimming left V 5 bases short and J 5 bases short, with 10 bases between. The CDR3 here is CASSGFMDEQYF. The CDR3 nucleotides read TGTGCCAGCAGTGGATTTATGGACGAGCAGTACTTC.

The J gene is TRBJ1-3, the V gene TRBV4-1, with unresolved D. Trimming stripped 0 bases from V and 4 bases from J, with 4 bases between. CDR1 and CDR2 from the germline V gene are MGHRA and YSYEKL. The CDR3 has 13 amino acids. The CDR3 loop reads CASSQDNGNTIYF. The CDR3 nucleotides read TGCGCCAGCAGCCAAGACAACGGAAACACCATATATTTT.